What follows are 23 T cell receptor beta chains derived from one specimen sequenced in a study of T cell clones after liver transplantation. TCRdb keeps only in-frame clones here, not all; method: immunoSEQ multiplex PCR. In the table there are about 100,000 clones, more than 75% of which are singletons. The specimen was CD4+ T cells from blood, collected before liver transplant. Source of these receptors: a human donor who received a liver transplant.

V gene TRBV18 combines with J gene TRBJ1-4; D unresolved. The CDR3 sequence is 16 residues long. The germline V gene encodes CDR1 KGHSH and CDR2 LQKENI. Trimming cost V 6 bases and J 5 bases, with 19 bases left between them. The CDR3: CASSYGRSGGNEKLFF. As DNA, the CDR3 is TGTGCCAGCTCCTACGGACGCAGCGGAGGGAATGAAAAACTGTTTTTT.

The chain links TRBV6-1 to TRBJ1-2; no clear D. V gave up 1 base and J gave up 4 bases, with 13 bases separating them. The CDR3 sequence is 15 residues long. Germline CDR1 is MNHNS and CDR2 is SASEGT. CDR3 DNA sequence: TGTGCCAGCAGTGAAGAGGTGGTGGTGAGCTATGGCTACACCTTC. Amino acid sequence: CASSEEVVVSYGYTF.

The DNA of the CDR3 is TGTGCCAGCAGCGTAGCTGGGAGGGAAACTGAAGCTTTCTTT. This codes for CASSVAGRETEAFF. The genes are TRBV9 and TRBJ1-1; D uncertain. The V gene lost 0 bases and the J gene lost 5 bases, with 11 bases spanning the gap. Germline V lookup: CDR1 SGDLS, CDR2 YYNGEE. The CDR3 length is 14 residues.

By share of the sample, this clone is medium-sized. The chain recombines TRBV6-5 with TRBJ1-4, with TRBD1 as a possible D gene (6 bases). The V and J ends lost 6 bases and 7 bases respectively, with 9 bases between them. The germline V gene has CDR1 MNHEY and CDR2 SVGAGI. This CDR3 comprises 12 residues. The CDR3 spells CASRTGSEKLFF. CDR3 bases: TGTGCCAGCAGAACAGGGAGTGAAAAACTGTTTTTT.

The J gene is TRBJ2-5, the V gene TRBV7-2, with D uncertain. This CDR3 contains 15 residues. The V end was cut by 5 bases, the J end by 1 base, with 14 bases between. Germline V CDR1 and CDR2: SGHTA, FQGNSA. The CDR3 coding sequence is TGTGCCAGCAGCCGCCAAAAGGGCAGCCAAGAGACCCAGTACTTC. Translating it yields CASSRQKGSQETQYF. Full variable domain (rest looked up from reference TRBV7-2 and TRBJ2-5): GAGVSQSPSNKVTEKGKDVELRCDPISGHTALYWYRQSLGQGLEFLIYFQGNSAPDKSGLPSDRFSAERTGGSVSTLTIQRTQQEDSAVYLCASSRQKGSQETQYFGPGTRLLVL.

The J gene is TRBJ2-1, the V gene TRBV5-6; D unresolved. This CDR3 has 17 residues. From germline, CDR1 is SGHDT and CDR2 YYEEEE. The V end was cut by 0 bases, the J end by 0 bases, with 13 bases between. CDR3 region: CASSLGASRNSYNEQFF. CDR3 coding DNA: TGTGCCAGCAGCTTGGGGGCGAGCCGCAACTCCTACAATGAGCAGTTCTTC.

The chain recombines TRBV1 with TRBJ2-6; TRBD1 is the table's D call, not checked against the DNA. TRBV1 counts as a pseudogene. CDR3 length: 22 amino acids. CDR3 sequence (DNA): TGCACCAGCAGCCACCGGAAGAGGGTGACAGGGCCCAACCGCTCTGGGGCCAACGTCCTGACTTTC. Translation: CTSSHRKRVTGPNRSGANVLTF.

This clone was detected once. V usage is TRBV28 and J usage is TRBJ1-2; D perhaps matches TRBD1 (6 bases). This CDR3 has 13 residues. V was pared by 8 bases and J by 4 bases, with 14 bases between. Germline V gives CDR1 MDHEN, CDR2 SYDVKM. The CDR3 here is CASETGHLYGYTF. The CDR3 nucleotides are TGTGCCAGCGAAACGGGACACCTCTATGGCTACACCTTC.

The chain links TRBV2 to TRBJ1-6, with unresolved D. CDR1 is SNHLY, CDR2 FYNNEI, per germline. This CDR3 has 14 amino acids. V was pared by 4 bases and J by 6 bases, with 10 bases between. The CDR3 here is CASSVKVFNSPLHF. In DNA, the CDR3 is TGTGCCAGCAGTGTAAAGGTCTTTAATTCACCCCTCCACTTT.

The chain couples TRBV13 to TRBJ2-2; D is ambiguous. CDR3 length: 16 residues. The V end lost 5 bases, the J end lost 2 bases, and 15 bases lay between the germline ends. Per germline, CDR1 PRHDT and CDR2 FYEKMQ (reference sequence). CDR3 amino acids: CASSPRNIRNTGELFF. The CDR3 DNA is TGTGCCAGCAGCCCCCGGAACATCCGAAACACCGGGGAGCTGTTTTTT.

This chain uses TRBV25-1 with TRBJ2-7; 9 nucleotides line up with TRBD1. The junction had 7 bases not matched to a gene; V was cut back by 4 bases and J by 3 bases. CDR3 length: 15 amino acids. Germline V lookup: CDR1 MGHDK, CDR2 SYGVNS. This chain's CDR3 is CASSGAGTGSYEQYF. As DNA, the CDR3 is TGTGCCAGCAGTGGGGCCGGGACAGGGAGCTACGAGCAGTACTTC.

This rearrangement joins TRBV28 to TRBJ2-7; D call uncertain. Trimming removed 3 bases at V and 7 bases at J, with 10 bases between. The germline V gene encodes CDR1 MDHEN and CDR2 SYDVKM. The CDR3 spans 12 residues. The CDR3 is CASSLALLEQYF. DNA of the CDR3: TGTGCCAGCAGTTTGGCACTTTTAGAGCAGTACTTC.

V is TRBV20-1 and J is TRBJ1-1, with D possibly matching TRBD1 (5 bases). Trimming removed 5 bases from V and 10 bases from J, with 11 bases in between. The germline CDR1 and CDR2 sequences are DFQATT and SNEGSKA (reference sequence). The CDR3 length is 10 residues. CDR3: CSAGAQGAFF. CDR3 DNA sequence: TGCAGTGCTGGCGCCCAGGGAGCTTTCTTT.

The chain is built from TRBV4-3 and TRBJ1-3, with D tentatively TRBD1 (5 bases). Germline CDR1 reads LGHNA; CDR2 reads YSLEER. V shed 1 base and J shed 0 bases, with 19 bases lying between them. This CDR3 has 19 residues. The CDR3 here is CASSQASRWGEGSGNTIYF. CDR3 sequence (DNA): TGCGCCAGCAGCCAAGCCTCGCGTTGGGGGGAAGGCTCTGGAAACACCATATATTTT.

This clone turned up a few times. This chain connects TRBV15 to TRBJ2-3; a weak D match, TRBD1 (5 bases). In germline, CDR1 is LNHNV, CDR2 YYDKDF (reference sequence). This CDR3 has 17 amino acids. V lost 5 bases, J lost 2 bases, and 20 bases lay in between. The CDR3 protein is CATSPPRQTSTTDTQYF. The CDR3 region has the DNA TGTGCCACCAGCCCGCCCCGACAGACCTCAACCACAGATACGCAGTATTTT.

The chain couples TRBV5-1 to TRBJ1-1; 7 nucleotides match TRBD1. The V gene's germline CDR1 is SGHRS and CDR2 YFSETQ. This CDR3 is 14 amino acids long. With V trimmed by 9 bases and J by 5 bases, 13 bases remained unmatched. This chain's CDR3 is CATRHEGASTEAFF. In DNA form, the CDR3 reads TGCGCCACAAGGCACGAGGGGGCATCTACTGAAGCTTTCTTT. Full variable domain (missing parts from reference TRBV5-1 and TRBJ1-1): KAGVTQTPRYLIKTRGQQVTLSCSPISGHRSVSWYQQTPGQGLQFLFEYFSETQRNKGNFPGRFSGRQFSNSRSEMNVSTLELGDSALYLCATRHEGASTEAFFGQGTRLTVV.

The V call is TRBV6-5, the J call TRBJ2-2; 7 positions agree with TRBD1. This CDR3 has 15 amino acids. V dropped 5 bases and J dropped 6; count of bases not matched to a gene: 9. Germline V gene sequence: CDR1 MNHEY, CDR2 SVGAGI. The CDR3 protein is CASSRQGWESGELFF. The CDR3 nucleotides read TGTGCCAGCAGTAGACAGGGATGGGAGTCCGGGGAGCTGTTTTTT.

This clone was picked up a small number of times. The V and J genes are TRBV20-1 and TRBJ2-7; the D gene could be TRBD1 or TRBD2 (5 bases each). Germline V gene lookup returns CDR1 DFQATT and CDR2 SNEGSKA (reference sequence). The CDR3 contains 11 residues. The germline V and J ends were trimmed by 5 bases and 9 bases, with 14 bases remaining between them. The CDR3 loop is CSAAPGPRQYF. CDR3 nucleotide sequence: TGCAGTGCTGCCCCGGGACCCAGGCAGTACTTC.

This clone has just one count. V is TRBV18 and J is TRBJ1-5; the D is unclear. V was shortened by 2 bases and J by 2 bases, with 10 bases between the two germline ends. The germline gives CDR1 KGHSH, CDR2 LQKENI. The CDR3 is 15 residues long. CDR3 loop: CASSPGTAGNQPQHF. The CDR3, as DNA: TGTGCCAGCTCACCAGGTACGGCTGGCAATCAGCCCCAGCATTTT.

The J gene is TRBJ2-3, the V gene TRBV5-1; D is perhaps TRBD1 (6 bases). This CDR3 is built from 16 residues. Trimming cost V 4 bases and J 0 bases, with 15 bases left between them. Germline V gene data show CDR1 as SGHRS and CDR2 as YFSETQ. The CDR3 bases are TGCGCCAGCAGCCTATACCCGGGACATAGCACAGATACGCAGTATTTT. It codes for CASSLYPGHSTDTQYF.

V and J are TRBV10-3 and TRBJ2-1; 7 positions agree with TRBD1. Germline V CDR1 and CDR2: ENHRY, SYGVKD. Trimming cost V 10 bases and J 8 bases; bases outside gene matches: 17. CDR3 length: 15 residues. CDR3 bases: TGTGCCACCAGGGGAGCGCATGAGGGGACAGATGAGCAGTTCTTC. It encodes CATRGAHEGTDEQFF.

J is TRBJ1-1 and V is TRBV6-1; TRBD1 aligns across 8 bases. V lost 7 bases and J lost 12; bases outside the gene matches: 10. Germline values: CDR1 MNHNS, CDR2 SASEGT. CDR3 length: 12 residues. The CDR3 nucleotides read TGTGCCAGCACCGTAGGACAGGGTAAGACTTTCTTT. Protein product: CASTVGQGKTFF.

This chain links TRBV27 with TRBJ1-2, with TRBD1 as a possible D gene (6 bases). Germline V lookup: CDR1 MNHEY, CDR2 SMNVEV (reference sequence). The ends were cut back, 4 bases at V and 5 bases at J, with 20 bases in the middle. The CDR3 length is 16 residues. CDR3 loop: CASSSNTGWGRYGYTF. Written as DNA, the CDR3 is TGTGCCAGCAGTTCAAATACAGGGTGGGGGCGATATGGCTACACCTTC.